These 25 T cell receptor beta chains came from one sample sequenced in a study of T cell repertoires in cytomegalovirus infection. Each CDR3 protein is one row after TCRdb ran MiXCR on the reads. The sample has about 480,000 distinct CDR3 sequences, around 35% seen once. No cognate antigen is known for these TCRs. Sequencing used cultured PBMCs, obtained from culture after CMV antigen stimulation. These receptors were collected from a human donor in good health (CMV status not recorded). Some clones in this sample may be carry-over from other donors' samples.

The chain is built from TRBV11-2 and TRBJ2-1; possible D gene TRBD1, 6 bases. Per germline, CDR1 SGHAT and CDR2 FQNNGV. The length of the CDR3 is 17 residues. V lost 1 base and J 0 bases, leaving 13 bases between the germline ends. The CDR3 DNA sequence: TGTGCCAGCAGCTTAGTTGGGGGCTCAAGCTCCTACAATGAGCAGTTCTTC. Translation: CASSLVGGSSSYNEQFF.

At least ten counts were recorded for this clonotype. The chain recombines TRBV25-1 with TRBJ2-1; D unclear. Trimming shortened V by 2 bases and J by 0 bases, and 11 bases separated the two germline ends. Germline CDR1 is MGHDK and CDR2 is SYGVNS. The CDR3 sequence is 16 residues long. CDR3 sequence reads: CASSEGLTSSYNEQFF. The DNA for the CDR3 is TGTGCCAGCAGTGAAGGGCTAACCAGCTCCTACAATGAGCAGTTCTTC. The full variable domain, in which reference TRBV25-1 and TRBJ2-1 provide the parts outside the CDR3, is EADIYQTPRYLVIGTGKKITLECSQTMGHDKMYWYQQDPGMELHLIHYSYGVNSTEKGDLSSESTVSRIRTEHFPLTLESARPSHTSQYLCASSEGLTSSYNEQFFGPGTRLTVL.

The sample holds a few counts of this clonotype. This chain connects TRBV12-3 or TRBV12-4 to TRBJ2-7; no firm D call. V lost 5 bases and J lost 6, with 11 bases in between. The CDR3 is 12 residues long. The CDR3 coding sequence is TGTGCCAGCAGTGTCGGTCCCCCCGAGCAGTACTTC. The encoded protein is CASSVGPPEQYF.

The chain has TRBV12-3 or TRBV12-4 and TRBJ2-5, with 7 bases lining up with TRBD2. Germline trimming cut 2 bases from V and 5 bases from J; bases unmatched to any gene: 5. The CDR3 loop spans 14 amino acids. The CDR3 protein is CASSLRLADETQYF. For the CDR3, the DNA is TGTGCCAGCAGTTTACGGCTAGCGGACGAGACCCAGTACTTC.

This clonotype was recorded many times. This sequence joins TRBV7-2 and TRBJ2-7, with a possible D match to TRBD1 (6 bases). The V gene lost 4 bases and the J gene lost 3 bases, with 10 bases spanning the gap. The CDR3 extends over 13 amino acids. Germline CDR1 SGHTA, CDR2 FQGNSA. In DNA form, the CDR3 reads TGTGCCAGCAGCTCTATGGACAGCTACGAGCAGTACTTC. It codes for CASSSMDSYEQYF.

This clonotype occurred many times. The chain has TRBV11-2 and TRBJ2-7; a weak D match, TRBD2 (7 bases). The V gene lost 4 bases and the J gene lost 2 bases, with 12 bases spanning the gap. The CDR3 sequence is 14 residues long. Germline loops: CDR1 SGHAT, CDR2 FQNNGV. CDR3 loop: CASSSREGAYEQYV. The CDR3 DNA reads as TGTGCCAGCAGCTCCAGGGAGGGGGCCTACGAGCAGTACGTC.

This chain connects TRBV7-9 to TRBJ1-1; D gene ambiguous. Germline CDR1 SEHNR, CDR2 FQNEAQ (reference sequence). Trimming removed 3 bases from V and 4 bases from J, with 12 bases in between. This CDR3 comprises 14 residues. The CDR3 spells CASSFEYSVTEAFF. Here the CDR3 DNA reads TGTGCCAGCAGCTTTGAGTATTCGGTCACTGAAGCTTTCTTT. The variable domain in full, with the rest retrieved from reference TRBV7-9 and TRBJ1-1, is DTGVSQNPRHKITKRGQNVTFRCDPISEHNRLYWYRQTLGQGPEFLTYFQNEAQLEKSRLLSDRFSAERPKGSFSTLEIQRTEQGDSAMYLCASSFEYSVTEAFFGQGTRLTVV.

The chain employs TRBV6-1 and TRBJ1-5, with a possible D match to TRBD1 (5 bases). Deletions cut 0 bases from V and 5 bases from J, with 8 bases between. This CDR3 is built from 14 residues. Germline CDR1 MNHNS, CDR2 SASEGT. This chain's CDR3 is CASSEAGVYQPQHF. CDR3 DNA sequence: TGTGCCAGCAGTGAAGCGGGGGTTTATCAGCCCCAGCATTTT.

The chain combines TRBV5-6 with TRBJ1-2; D not resolved. Germline V gene sequence: CDR1 SGHDT, CDR2 YYEEEE. The CDR3 is 13 residues long. V was pared by 4 bases and J by 4 bases, with 11 bases between. The chain's CDR3 is CASSKDGSYGYTF. As DNA, the CDR3 is TGTGCCAGCAGCAAAGACGGATCCTATGGCTACACCTTC.

This clonotype showed up just a few times. The chain links TRBV27 to TRBJ2-3, with 12 bases identical to TRBD2. CDR3 length equals 17 residues. The trim removed 8 bases at V and 4 bases at J, leaving 13 bases unmatched. Germline CDR1 MNHEY, CDR2 SMNVEV (reference sequence). CDR3 loop: CASAWRLAGVVADTQYF. CDR3 sequence (DNA): TGTGCCAGCGCGTGGAGACTAGCGGGAGTCGTCGCAGATACGCAGTATTTT.

The chain uses TRBV27 and TRBJ2-7; D might be TRBD1 or TRBD2, each matching 5 bases. This CDR3 spans 16 amino acids. Trimming left V 3 bases short and J 1 base short, with 16 bases between. CDR1 MNHEY and CDR2 SMNVEV come from the germline V gene (reference sequence). The CDR3 coding sequence is TGTGCCAGCAGTTTGTACGGACCGGGACGTTCCTACGAGCAGTACTTC. Its protein product is CASSLYGPGRSYEQYF.

This clonotype was seen only a few times. V is TRBV7-2 and J is TRBJ2-2, with 12 bases aligning to TRBD2. The V and J ends lost 5 bases and 6 bases, in that order; junction bases with no gene match: 10. This CDR3 spans 17 amino acids. The germline V gene has CDR1 SGHTA and CDR2 FQGNSA. As DNA, the CDR3 is TGTGCCAGCAGCGCAAGGGGCCGACTAGCGGGAGCCGGGGAGCTGTTTTTT. Encoded protein: CASSARGRLAGAGELFF.

The chain combines TRBV12-5 with TRBJ2-1; 12 bases match TRBD2. The trim removed 0 bases at V and 6 bases at J, leaving 3 bases unmatched. Germline V gene data show CDR1 as LGHNT and CDR2 as FRNRAP. There are 16 residues in the CDR3. CDR3 sequence reads: CASGLVRTSGTNEQFF. Written as DNA, the CDR3 is TGTGCTAGTGGTTTGGTAAGGACTAGCGGGACCAATGAGCAGTTCTTC.

This clonotype came up a few times. V usage is TRBV7-9 and J usage is TRBJ1-1, with D perhaps TRBD1 (6 bases). Trimming stripped 1 base from V and 3 bases from J, with 12 bases between. CDR1 is SEHNR and CDR2 is FQNEAQ in the germline V gene (reference sequence). The CDR3 covers 15 residues. The CDR3 reads CASSLGTGLYTEAFF. CDR3 DNA: TGTGCCAGCAGCTTAGGAACAGGGCTATACACTGAAGCTTTCTTT. The full variable domain, rest sourced from reference TRBV7-9 and TRBJ1-1, is DTGVSQNPRHKITKRGQNVTFRCDPISEHNRLYWYRQTLGQGPEFLTYFQNEAQLEKSRLLSDRFSAERPKGSFSTLEIQRTEQGDSAMYLCASSLGTGLYTEAFFGQGTRLTVV.

The rearrangement links TRBV5-8 to TRBJ2-1; a weak D match, TRBD2 (6 bases). Trimming cost V 4 bases and J 12 bases, with 11 bases left between them. Germline V gives CDR1 SGHTS, CDR2 YDEGEE. The CDR3 length is 11 residues. CDR3: CASSLRGAQFF. CDR3 nucleotides: TGTGCCAGCAGCCTGCGGGGCGCGCAGTTCTTC.

This clonotype has only one observation. The chain combines TRBV6-8 with TRBJ1-5; perhaps TRBD1 as D (5 bases). Deletions cut 5 bases from V and 6 bases from J, with 14 bases between. CDR3 length: 14 residues. CDR1 is MNHGY, CDR2 SAAAGT, per germline. CDR3 nucleotides: TGTGCCAGCAGTACCGGACAAAGAGGTCAGCCCCAGCATTTT. Translation: CASSTGQRGQPQHF.

The rearrangement joins TRBV4-3 to TRBJ2-1, with 7 bases identical to TRBD2. Germline loops: CDR1 LGHNA, CDR2 YSLEER. This CDR3 comprises 20 residues. V was pared by 2 bases and J by 0 bases, with 16 bases of the junction left unmatched. The CDR3: CASSQSKNRDYRSSYNEQFF. The DNA of the CDR3 is TGCGCCAGCAGCCAATCGAAAAACCGGGACTACCGGAGCTCCTACAATGAGCAGTTCTTC.

This clonotype was detected only a few times. The gene calls are TRBV12-5 and TRBJ2-1, with D possibly matching TRBD2 (5 bases). The CDR3 is 13 amino acids. Germline CDR1 LGHNT, CDR2 FRNRAP. V lost 6 bases to trimming and J lost 12 bases, with 18 bases between them. CDR3 DNA: TGTGCTAGTGGCTATATCCCGGGATCTAGGCAGTTCTTC. Translating it yields CASGYIPGSRQFF. Looking up the rest from reference TRBV12-5 and TRBJ2-1 gives the full variable domain: DARVTQTPRHKVTEMGQEVTMRCQPILGHNTVFWYRQTMMQGLELLAYFRNRAPLDDSGMPKDRFSAEMPDATLATLKIQPSEPRDSAVYFCASGYIPGSRQFFGPGTRLTVL.

The J gene is TRBJ2-7, the V gene TRBV7-9; D may match TRBD1 or TRBD2 (5 bases each). V was clipped by 1 base and J by 4 bases, with 14 bases between them. The CDR3 runs 15 residues. The germline V gene has CDR1 SEHNR and CDR2 FQNEAQ (reference sequence). The DNA of the CDR3 is TGTGCCAGCAGCTTAGGCATGGCAGGGAGTTACGAGCAGTACGTC. It is translated as CASSLGMAGSYEQYV.

This clonotype showed up many times. The rearrangement uses TRBV7-2 and TRBJ2-3; TRBD2 aligns across 14 bases. Per the germline V gene, CDR1 is SGHTA and CDR2 is FQGNSA. This CDR3 region has 21 residues. The V segment lost 1 base and the J segment 0 bases; nucleotides outside the gene matches: 12. CDR3 amino acids: CASSLGRTSGRKGLSTDTQYF. CDR3 DNA sequence: TGTGCCAGCAGCTTAGGGAGGACTAGCGGGAGGAAAGGGTTAAGCACAGATACGCAGTATTTT.

This clonotype showed up just a few times. V gene TRBV11-3 combines with J gene TRBJ2-1; 7 bases match TRBD2. The trim removed 5 bases at V and 10 bases at J, leaving 8 bases unmatched. The CDR3 extends over 13 amino acids. Germline-derived CDR1 and CDR2 are SGHNT and YENEEA. CDR3 sequence reads: CASSLGAAGEQFF. Here the CDR3 DNA reads TGTGCCAGCAGCCTCGGGGCAGCGGGGGAGCAGTTCTTC. Together with reference TRBV11-3 and TRBJ2-1, the CDR3 gives the full variable domain: EAGVVQSPRYKIIEKKQPVAFWCNPISGHNTLYWYLQNLGQGPELLIRYENEEAVDDSQLPKDRFSAERLKGVDSTLKIQPAELGDSAVYLCASSLGAAGEQFFGPGTRLTVL.

The J gene is TRBJ2-7, the V gene TRBV28, with 7 bases matching TRBD2. The germline V gene encodes CDR1 MDHEN and CDR2 SYDVKM. V shed 5 bases and J 3 bases; nucleotides not matched to a gene: 16. The CDR3 contains 17 residues. The CDR3, as DNA: TGTGCCAGCAGTCCAGCACTACCGGGAGGCAACCACTACGAGCAGTACGTC. This codes for CASSPALPGGNHYEQYV.

The chain employs TRBV20-1 and TRBJ2-1; 10 nucleotides match TRBD2. With V trimmed by 3 bases and J by 6 bases, 8 bases remained unmatched. This CDR3 is 15 amino acids long. The germline V gene has CDR1 DFQATT and CDR2 SNEGSKA (reference sequence). CDR3 protein: CSASLLGTSANEQFF. For the CDR3, the DNA is TGCAGTGCTAGTCTTCTCGGGACTAGCGCCAATGAGCAGTTCTTC.

The gene calls are TRBV28 and TRBJ2-2; no clear D. The V and J ends lost 3 bases and 7 bases respectively, with 15 bases between them. The CDR3 sequence is 15 residues long. Germline loops: CDR1 MDHEN, CDR2 SYDVKM. The CDR3 region has the DNA TGTGCCAGCAGTTTTTCGGTCGGACGTCTCGGGGAGCTGTTTTTT. This encodes CASSFSVGRLGELFF.

This chain joins TRBV11-2 and TRBJ2-7; D gene unclear. Germline CDR1 and CDR2: SGHAT and FQNNGV. CDR3 length: 13 residues. Trimming took off 4 bases at V and 6 bases at J, with 13 bases between the two ends. CDR3 coding DNA: TGTGCCAGCAGCTCCCGGAGTAGCCGCGAGCAGTACGTC. Amino acid sequence: CASSSRSSREQYV.